These 3 T cell receptor beta chains were sequenced from one sample in a study of T cell responses to AZD1222 COVID-19 vaccine. Data came from immunoSEQ multiplex PCR; TCRdb stores just in-frame clones and leaves some out. The table shows over 120,000 clones, with approximately 91% occurring only once. Material: peripheral blood, obtained 28 days after the second dose of the MenACWY control vaccine. Every receptor here comes from an adult who received the MenACWY meningococcal vaccine as a control.

The chain combines TRBV7-9 with TRBJ1-6, with 9 nucleotides matching TRBD1. Per the germline V gene, CDR1 is SEHNR and CDR2 is FQNEAQ (reference sequence). Unmatched junction bases numbered 5, after V lost 1 base and J lost 7 bases. The CDR3 has 16 amino acids. The chain's CDR3 is CASSLDPGQGNSPLHF. The CDR3 bases are TGTGCCAGCAGCTTAGACCCCGGACAGGGGAATTCACCCCTCCACTTT.

The chain combines TRBV7-2 with TRBJ2-2; possibly TRBD2 for D (6 bases). V was shortened by 2 bases and J by 0 bases, with 13 bases between the two germline ends. The CDR3 extends over 17 amino acids. Germline assignment: CDR1 SGHTA and CDR2 FQGNSA. This CDR3 reads CASSLLGGDPNTGELFF. The DNA for the CDR3 is TGTGCCAGCAGCTTACTGGGGGGAGATCCGAACACCGGGGAGCTGTTTTTT. The whole variable domain, filled in from reference TRBV7-2 and TRBJ2-2, reads GAGVSQSPSNKVTEKGKDVELRCDPISGHTALYWYRQSLGQGLEFLIYFQGNSAPDKSGLPSDRFSAERTGGSVSTLTIQRTQQEDSAVYLCASSLLGGDPNTGELFFGEGSRLTVL.

V gene TRBV7-9 combines with J gene TRBJ1-3; D is unresolved. The V end lost 5 bases, the J end lost 3 bases, and 8 bases lay between the germline ends. CDR1 is SEHNR and CDR2 is FQNEAQ in the germline V gene (reference sequence). This CDR3 is 13 amino acids long. The chain's CDR3 is CASSGRGGNTIYF. CDR3 in DNA: TGTGCCAGCAGCGGCAGAGGTGGAAACACCATATATTTT.